Presented here are 29 T cell receptor beta chains from one specimen sequenced in a study of CD8+ T cells in alopecia areata. The treatment was: oral pan-JAK inhibitor, 5-10 mg twice daily. cDNA serving as the sequencing template came from extracted, reverse transcribed RNA. Sequencing used immunoSEQ multiplex PCR; TCRdb keeps in-frame clones, though not all of them. The sample has some 200,000 clones; nearly 60% are singletons. This material consisted of CD4+ T cells sorted from blood, taken at week 24, from a patient treated with tofacitinib. The source of these receptors is a human donor with alopecia areata.

This clone was counted only a few times. V usage is TRBV7-2 and J usage is TRBJ2-1, with 10 positions matching TRBD2. Unmatched junction bases numbered 8, after V lost 5 bases and J lost 7 bases. The CDR3 contains 15 residues. CDR1 SGHTA and CDR2 FQGNSA come from the germline V gene. The CDR3 loop reads CASSPRNSGRNEQFF. The CDR3 coding sequence is TGTGCCAGCAGCCCCCGAAATAGCGGGAGGAATGAGCAGTTCTTC.

This chain links TRBV7-2 with TRBJ2-7; a weak D match, TRBD2 (5 bases). CDR3 length equals 16 residues. The ends were cut back, 5 bases at V and 0 bases at J, with 17 bases in the middle. Germline V lookup: CDR1 SGHTA, CDR2 FQGNSA. The CDR3 nucleotides are TGTGCCAGCAGCCCCACCGTAGCGCTTAGCTCCTACGAGCAGTACTTC. Translating gives CASSPTVALSSYEQYF.

The chain is built from TRBV2 and TRBJ2-5; 9 bases align to TRBD1. Trimming took 6 bases from V and 4 from J; bases not matched to a gene: 3. Germline values: CDR1 SNHLY, CDR2 FYNNEI. The CDR3 has 13 amino acids. The CDR3, as DNA: TGTGCCAGCAGACAGGGGGCGGGAGAGACCCAGTACTTC. This codes for CASRQGAGETQYF.

The chain recombines TRBV15 with TRBJ2-3; unclear D gene. Trimming took 5 bases from V and 4 from J, leaving 10 bases between them. This CDR3 has 13 residues. The V gene's germline CDR1 is LNHNV and CDR2 YYDKDF (reference sequence). The CDR3 reads CATSSPSADTQYF. In DNA, the CDR3 is TGTGCCACCAGCTCCCCCAGCGCAGATACGCAGTATTTT.

This clone was seen just once. V usage is TRBV6-5 and J usage is TRBJ2-3, with TRBD2 matching over 7 bases. The junction had 1 base not matched to a gene; V was cut back by 10 bases and J by 3 bases. The CDR3 length is 11 residues. Germline V gene data show CDR1 as MNHEY and CDR2 as SVGAGI. CDR3 DNA: TGTGCCACACTAGCGACAGATACGCAGTATTTT. Its protein is CATLATDTQYF.

The rearrangement uses TRBV11-2 and TRBJ2-7; 10 bases agree with TRBD2. Germline V CDR1 and CDR2: SGHAT, FQNNGV. V lost 5 bases and J lost 6; bases outside the gene matches: 13. This CDR3 has 16 residues. CDR3 nucleotides: TGTGCCAGCAGCCCTCGTGGGCTAGCGGGGGCCGGCGAGCAGTACTTC. This gives the protein CASSPRGLAGAGEQYF.

The rearrangement links TRBV19 to TRBJ2-5; 9 bases line up with TRBD1. Germline CDR1 and CDR2: LNHDA and SQIVND (reference sequence). The CDR3 length is 14 residues. Trimming at V came to 8 bases and at J to 2 bases, leaving 6 bases not matched to a gene. The CDR3 loop is CASATGGQQETQYF. CDR3 bases: TGTGCCAGTGCGACAGGGGGTCAACAAGAGACCCAGTACTTC.

The genes are TRBV7-9 and TRBJ2-2; D is unresolved. The germline V and J ends were trimmed by 5 bases and 6 bases, with 22 bases remaining between them. The CDR3 sequence is 17 residues long. Germline CDR1 and CDR2: SEHNR and FQNEAQ (reference sequence). The CDR3, as DNA: TGTGCCAGCAGCCCCGGCGGAGTAGCTCGGCGGTCCGGGGAGCTGTTTTTT. Its protein is CASSPGGVARRSGELFF.

V usage is TRBV28 and J usage is TRBJ2-7; TRBD2 is a possible D gene (5 bases). V lost 8 bases to trimming and J lost 4 bases, with 12 bases between them. Per the germline V gene, CDR1 is MDHEN and CDR2 is SYDVKM. The CDR3 covers 12 residues. As DNA, the CDR3 is TGTGCCAGCGGTAGAGGGAGATACGAGCAGTACTTC. It encodes CASGRGRYEQYF.

The chain recombines TRBV30 with TRBJ2-1; D is possibly TRBD2 (5 bases). V lost 0 bases and J 6 bases, leaving 12 bases between the germline ends. Germline lookup yields CDR1 GTSNPN and CDR2 SVGIG (reference sequence). The CDR3 sequence is 14 residues long. CDR3 in amino acids: CAWSVLGGSNEQFF. For the CDR3, the DNA is TGTGCCTGGAGTGTACTAGGCGGCTCCAATGAGCAGTTCTTC. The entire variable domain, with the rest obtained from reference TRBV30 and TRBJ2-1, is as follows: SQTIHQWPATLVQPVGSPLSLECTVEGTSNPNLYWYRQAAGRGLQLLFYSVGIGQISSEVPQNLSASRPQDRQFILSSKKLLLSDSGFYLCAWSVLGGSNEQFFGPGTRLTVL.

V usage is TRBV15 and J usage is TRBJ2-7; D is possibly TRBD2 (5 bases). V was pared by 3 bases and J by 3 bases, with 12 bases between. CDR1 is LNHNV, CDR2 YYDKDF, per germline (reference sequence). The CDR3 loop spans 14 amino acids. The chain's CDR3 is CATSSVLGVYEQYF. The CDR3, as DNA: TGTGCCACCAGCAGTGTCTTGGGAGTCTACGAGCAGTACTTC.

This sequence joins TRBV28 and TRBJ2-7, with D uncertain. Trimming stripped 11 bases from V and 2 bases from J, with 13 bases between. The CDR3 is made up of 12 amino acids. Germline lookup yields CDR1 MDHEN and CDR2 SYDVKM. CDR3 region: CAATQAPYEQYF. The CDR3 region has the DNA TGTGCCGCAACCCAAGCCCCCTACGAGCAGTACTTC.

This chain links TRBV6-5 with TRBJ1-2; 7 bases are a match to TRBD1. Losses at the gene ends were 2 bases for V and 4 bases for J; bases not matched to a gene: 10. CDR3 size: 16 residues. Germline CDR1 is MNHEY and CDR2 is SVGAGI. As DNA, the CDR3 is TGTGCCAGCAGTTACCAGCAGGGGGGTAGAATCTATGGCTACACCTTC. It translates to CASSYQQGGRIYGYTF.

The J gene is TRBJ2-3, the V gene TRBV4-2; 9 bases align to TRBD2. The J segment lost 2 bases and the V segment lost 1 base, leaving 10 bases of the junction unmatched. This CDR3 region has 18 residues. Germline V CDR1 and CDR2: LGHNA, YNFKEQ. The DNA of the CDR3 is TGTGCCAGCAGCCAAGTTCTACGCGTAGCGGGGGACACAGATACGCAGTATTTT. Translated: CASSQVLRVAGDTDTQYF.

J is TRBJ1-5 and V is TRBV19; TRBD1 might be the D (6 bases). V was cut by 6 bases and J by 4 bases, with 19 bases left in between. The germline gives CDR1 LNHDA, CDR2 SQIVND (reference sequence). There are 16 residues in the CDR3. In DNA, the CDR3 is TGTGCCAGTAGCCGCACACAGGGAGGTTGGAATCAGCCCCAGCATTTT. This gives the protein CASSRTQGGWNQPQHF.

This chain joins TRBV29-1 and TRBJ2-7; D not certain. Trimming shortened V by 7 bases and J by 5 bases, and 9 bases separated the two germline ends. The CDR3 is made up of 10 amino acids. The germline CDR1 and CDR2 sequences are SQVTM and ANQGSEA. Here the CDR3 reads CSALLHEQYF. CDR3 DNA: TGCAGCGCCCTTCTCCACGAGCAGTACTTC.

V usage is TRBV27 and J usage is TRBJ2-3; D gene unclear. Germline loops: CDR1 MNHEY, CDR2 SMNVEV (reference sequence). This CDR3 is 14 amino acids long. V lost 8 bases to trimming and J lost 4 bases, with 16 bases between them. The CDR3 region is CASSWGSSSDTQYF. CDR3 DNA sequence: TGTGCCAGCTCTTGGGGTTCCTCATCAGATACGCAGTATTTT.

The chain combines TRBV30 with TRBJ2-7, with TRBD2 matching 12 bases. The CDR3 has 15 amino acids. The V and J ends lost 2 bases and 0 bases, in that order; junction bases with no gene match: 2. The germline V gene encodes CDR1 GTSNPN and CDR2 SVGIG (reference sequence). The chain's CDR3 is CAWSPGLAGSYEQYF. The CDR3 bases are TGTGCCTGGAGTCCGGGACTAGCGGGCTCCTACGAGCAGTACTTC.

The chain joins TRBV4-1 to TRBJ1-2, with TRBD1 matching over 8 bases. From germline, CDR1 is MGHRA and CDR2 YSYEKL. The CDR3 totals 14 residues. Trimming at V came to 6 bases and at J to 7 bases, leaving 10 bases not matched to a gene. The CDR3 loop reads CASRLMMTGAGYTF. CDR3 DNA sequence: TGCGCCAGCAGACTAATGATGACAGGGGCTGGCTACACCTTC.

This rearrangement joins TRBV29-1 to TRBJ2-5; D gene unclear. Trimming removed 4 bases from V and 4 bases from J, with 10 bases in between. The germline V gene has CDR1 SQVTM and CDR2 ANQGSEA. The CDR3 runs to 12 residues. CDR3 loop: CSVGPGLETQYF. The CDR3 nucleotides are TGCAGCGTTGGGCCAGGCCTAGAGACCCAGTACTTC.

This clone showed up just a few times. The V and J genes are TRBV7-9 and TRBJ1-4, with 7 bases lining up with TRBD1. CDR3 length: 14 amino acids. Per the germline V gene, CDR1 is SEHNR and CDR2 is FQNEAQ (reference sequence). V trimming: 6 bases; J trimming: 0 bases; junction bases outside the gene matches: 1. The CDR3 spells CASSTGATNEKLFF. In DNA form, the CDR3 reads TGTGCCAGCAGTACAGGGGCAACTAATGAAAAACTGTTTTTT.

This clone appeared a single time. V gene TRBV6-6 combines with J gene TRBJ1-1; D is unclear. Germline V gives CDR1 MNHNY, CDR2 SVGAGI (reference sequence). V was trimmed by 5 bases and J by 7 bases, leaving 14 bases between them. CDR3 size: 13 residues. In DNA form, the CDR3 reads TGTGCCAGCAGTCCCTCGGGATCGCTTGAAGCTTTCTTT. It specifies CASSPSGSLEAFF.

The chain is built from TRBV29-1 and TRBJ2-3; 11 bases fit TRBD1. The CDR3 contains 17 residues. The V segment lost 3 bases and the J segment 2 bases; nucleotides outside the gene matches: 10. CDR1 SQVTM and CDR2 ANQGSEA come from the germline V gene. The DNA of the CDR3 is TGCAGCGTTGATGACCGGACAGGGGGCCTGAACACAGATACGCAGTATTTT. It translates to CSVDDRTGGLNTDTQYF.

The chain employs TRBV9 and TRBJ1-2; possible D gene TRBD1, 5 bases. This CDR3 has 14 amino acids. Trimming took off 2 bases at V and 0 bases at J, with 8 bases between the two ends. Germline V gene lookup returns CDR1 SGDLS and CDR2 YYNGEE. The CDR3 reads CASSVDRANYGYTF. The DNA for the CDR3 is TGTGCCAGCAGCGTCGACAGAGCTAACTATGGCTACACCTTC.

Only a few counts were recorded for this clone. The CDR3 DNA reads as TGTGCCAGCTCCCAAACAGAGAACTATGGCTACACCTTC. Translation: CASSQTENYGYTF. The chain recombines TRBV18 with TRBJ1-2; D is ambiguous. Trimming pared 6 bases from V and 2 bases from J, leaving 10 bases between. The CDR3 is 13 amino acids. The germline gives CDR1 KGHSH, CDR2 LQKENI.

The rearrangement links TRBV29-1 to TRBJ2-1; D remains ambiguous. Germline V CDR1 and CDR2: SQVTM, ANQGSEA. This CDR3 has 11 residues. Trimming cost V 3 bases and J 3 bases, with 3 bases left between them. CDR3 nucleotide sequence: TGCAGCGTTGACGGCTACAATGAGCAGTTCTTC. Protein product: CSVDGYNEQFF.

This chain links TRBV7-9 with TRBJ2-5, with D possibly TRBD2 on 6 matching bases. Germline V lookup: CDR1 SEHNR, CDR2 FQNEAQ (reference sequence). The CDR3 contains 15 residues. Trimming took 5 bases from V and 4 from J, leaving 17 bases between them. CDR3 protein: CASSRMEGRGETQYF. The CDR3 bases are TGTGCCAGCAGCCGGATGGAGGGACGGGGAGAGACCCAGTACTTC.

The V call is TRBV6-5, the J call TRBJ2-2, with D unclear. This CDR3 region has 14 residues. The germline V gene has CDR1 MNHEY and CDR2 SVGAGI. V lost 5 bases and J lost 4, with 11 bases in between. The CDR3 protein is CASSRDLSTGELFF. CDR3 coding DNA: TGTGCCAGCAGTCGAGACTTGTCCACCGGGGAGCTGTTTTTT.

The chain employs TRBV30 and TRBJ1-2; TRBD1 might be the D (5 bases). The CDR3 is made up of 14 amino acids. CDR1 and CDR2 (germline): GTSNPN, SVGIG (reference sequence). V dropped 0 bases and J dropped 4 bases, with 12 bases sitting between them. The CDR3: CAWSVGGDGYGYTF. DNA for the CDR3: TGTGCCTGGAGTGTGGGGGGGGACGGCTATGGCTACACCTTC.